The 18 T cell receptor beta chains given below trace back to one sample, sequenced in a study of response to subunit inactivated influenza vaccine. In TCRdb, the RT-PCR reads were re-called with MiXCR into one record per CDR3 protein. This sample yields more than 450,000 distinct CDR3 sequences, of which 11% are seen a single time; roughly 9.6% belongs to the top ten. This sample was shared with a second study, whose subject was T cells expressing NK-cell markers. That work adds: The authors generated TCR beta cDNA through 5'RACE template switching with UMIs.

The specimen was PBMCs from blood, collected on the day of vaccination. The source of these receptors is a man aged 45 to 65 who received an inactivated influenza vaccine.

On this clonotype itself: One end of the junction varies from germline; a read error may be responsible. CDR3 protein: CASSSDDNFGAPHF. The CDR3 DNA reads TGTGCCAGCAGCTCCGACGATAACTTCGGGGCCCCCCACTTC. V is TRBV7-2 and J is TRBJ2-5; D tentatively fits TRBD1 or TRBD2 (5 bases each). The CDR3 loop spans 14 amino acids. The germline V gene encodes CDR1 SGHTA and CDR2 FQGNSA.

This clonotype showed up many times. The rearrangement uses TRBV27 and TRBJ2-6; a weak D match, TRBD1 (6 bases). With 3 bases removed from V and 2 bases from J, the gap between germline ends came to 8 bases. The CDR3 is 15 residues long. Looked up from germline, CDR1 is MNHEY and CDR2 is SMNVEV (reference sequence). The CDR3: CASSFTGTGANVLTF. CDR3 nucleotide sequence: TGTGCCAGCAGTTTCACAGGGACTGGGGCCAACGTCCTGACTTTC.

This clonotype has just a few counts. The rearrangement links TRBV12-5 to TRBJ2-3; a possible D gene is TRBD2 (5 bases). This CDR3 comprises 14 residues. The V gene lost 3 bases and the J gene lost 2 bases, with 9 bases spanning the gap. From germline, CDR1 is LGHNT and CDR2 FRNRAP. The CDR3 loop reads CASGLDGLTDTQYF. The DNA for the CDR3 is TGTGCTAGTGGTTTAGACGGACTCACAGATACGCAGTATTTT.

This chain uses TRBV11-2 with TRBJ2-1, with D uncertain. CDR3 size: 13 residues. V lost 5 bases, J lost 7 bases, and 12 bases lay in between. Germline V gene data show CDR1 as SGHAT and CDR2 as FQNNGV. In DNA, the CDR3 is TGTGCCAGCAGCCCACCAAACAGTAATGAGCAGTTCTTC. As protein: CASSPPNSNEQFF.

This chain connects TRBV5-5 to TRBJ1-1; TRBD1 agrees at 9 bases. The CDR3 contains 13 residues. CDR1 is SGHKS, CDR2 YYEKEE, per germline (reference sequence). V lost 1 base to trimming and J lost 14 bases; unmatched junction nucleotides: 9. The CDR3 DNA follows: TGTGCCAGCAGCTTGCCGGTACAGGGGGCATCGTTCTTT. It yields the protein CASSLPVQGASFF.

Many counts were recorded for this clonotype. V and J are TRBV9 and TRBJ2-1; possible D gene TRBD2, 6 bases. Trimming cost V 0 bases and J 5 bases, with 9 bases left between them. Per the germline V gene, CDR1 is SGDLS and CDR2 is YYNGEE. This CDR3 is built from 14 residues. CDR3 sequence: CASSVGDSNNEQFF. The CDR3 DNA reads TGTGCCAGCAGCGTAGGGGACTCAAACAATGAGCAGTTCTTC.

This clonotype came up a few times. V is TRBV7-2 and J is TRBJ1-2; 7 nucleotides agree with TRBD1. J was trimmed by 8 bases and V by 5 bases; bases with no gene match: 14. The germline gives CDR1 SGHTA, CDR2 FQGNSA. The CDR3 extends over 15 amino acids. The CDR3 region has the DNA TGTGCCAGCAGCGCGCGACAGGGTGAACGAGGAGGCTACACCTTC. Amino acid sequence: CASSARQGERGGYTF.

There are a few counts of this clonotype. The rearrangement joins TRBV20-1 to TRBJ2-1; no reliable D call. This CDR3 comprises 15 residues. Trimming stripped 3 bases from V and 3 bases from J, with 15 bases between. Germline V gene data show CDR1 as DFQATT and CDR2 as SNEGSKA (reference sequence). CDR3 bases: TGCAGTGCTAGCAGTGGGCGGACCCTCTACAATGAGCAGTTCTTC. Translating it yields CSASSGRTLYNEQFF.

This clonotype was detected ten times or more. V is TRBV10-3 and J is TRBJ1-4; 8 bases fit TRBD1. Trimming removed 4 bases from V and 8 bases from J; junction bases left unmatched: 9. CDR1 and CDR2 from the germline V gene are ENHRY and SYGVKD. The CDR3 length is 15 residues. This CDR3 reads CAISVTGGSEEKLFF. CDR3 coding DNA: TGTGCCATCAGTGTCACAGGGGGGAGCGAAGAAAAACTGTTTTTT.

This chain uses TRBV4-2 with TRBJ1-6; D perhaps matches TRBD1 (5 bases). V was cut by 2 bases and J by 7 bases, with 12 bases left in between. The germline V gene has CDR1 LGHNA and CDR2 YNFKEQ. The CDR3 totals 15 residues. DNA of the CDR3: TGTGCCAGCAGCCAATCGGGGCCAGGCAATTCACCCCTCCACTTT. Translated: CASSQSGPGNSPLHF.

The CDR3 DNA reads TGTGCCAGCAGTTTCAGGGCTAATGAAAAACTGTTTTTT. It translates to CASSFRANEKLFF. V usage is TRBV12-3 or TRBV12-4 and J usage is TRBJ1-4; D is perhaps TRBD1 (5 bases). This CDR3 region has 13 residues. V was cut by 3 bases and J by 3 bases, with 5 bases left in between.

This clonotype showed up just once. The chain employs TRBV5-1 and TRBJ2-5; D is unresolved. The CDR3 totals 13 residues. Germline values: CDR1 SGHRS, CDR2 YFSETQ. Trimming took 1 base from V and 4 from J, leaving 8 bases between them. The CDR3 here is CASSLRVGETQYF. CDR3 nucleotides: TGCGCCAGCAGCTTGAGGGTCGGAGAGACCCAGTACTTC.

This clonotype was seen more than once but under ten times. The chain uses TRBV15 and TRBJ2-1, with TRBD2 identical over 14 bases. This CDR3 region has 16 residues. Germline CDR1 and CDR2: LNHNV and YYDKDF (reference sequence). The V and J ends lost 1 base and 9 bases, in that order; junction bases with no gene match: 5. The CDR3: CATSRGGLAGAGEQFF. In DNA, the CDR3 is TGTGCCACCAGCAGAGGGGGACTAGCGGGAGCGGGTGAGCAGTTCTTC.

This clonotype appeared a few times. This sequence joins TRBV6-1 and TRBJ2-5, with D unclear. Trimming removed 9 bases from V and 2 bases from J, with 13 bases in between. Germline V gene lookup returns CDR1 MNHNS and CDR2 SASEGT. The CDR3 spans 13 residues. CDR3 sequence reads: CASNGRHQETQYF. The CDR3 DNA follows: TGTGCCAGTAATGGACGGCATCAAGAGACCCAGTACTTC.

This clonotype was seen more than once but under ten times. The chain combines TRBV12-3 or TRBV12-4 with TRBJ2-1, with 8 bases lining up with TRBD2. The V and J ends lost 5 bases and 4 bases, in that order; junction bases with no gene match: 7. There are 15 residues in the CDR3. As DNA, the CDR3 is TGTGCCAGCAGTCCTGAAGCGGGAGAGTACAATGAGCAGTTCTTC. Translation: CASSPEAGEYNEQFF.

This clonotype has a handful of counts. The chain links TRBV6-2 or TRBV6-3 to TRBJ2-7; TRBD1 agrees at 7 bases. The CDR3 totals 15 residues. With 2 bases clipped from V and 4 bases from J, the junction kept 8 bases outside the gene matches. The germline gives CDR1 MNHEY, CDR2 SVGEGT. This CDR3 reads CASSYVPGQLYEQYF. The CDR3 nucleotides read TGTGCCAGCAGTTACGTCCCGGGACAGCTATACGAGCAGTACTTC.

This clonotype was seen only a few times. The gene calls are TRBV11-2 and TRBJ2-3; 7 bases agree with TRBD2. The CDR3 spans 15 residues. Per the germline V gene, CDR1 is SGHAT and CDR2 is FQNNGV. The trim removed 5 bases at V and 2 bases at J, leaving 7 bases unmatched. The chain's CDR3 is CASSPGGLDTDTQYF. The CDR3 DNA is TGTGCCAGCAGCCCAGGAGGACTAGACACAGATACGCAGTATTTT.

Many counts were recorded for this clonotype. The CDR3 spells CASSLGRDTEAFF. DNA for the CDR3: TGCGCCAGCAGCTTGGGGAGGGACACTGAAGCTTTCTTT. The chain links TRBV5-1 to TRBJ1-1; D ambiguous. The V gene's germline CDR1 is SGHRS and CDR2 YFSETQ. V was clipped by 0 bases and J by 3 bases, with 6 bases between them. The CDR3 runs 13 residues.